A selection of T cell receptor beta chains follows, all from one sample in a study of shared clonotypes between healthy human individuals. Measured with immunoSEQ multiplex PCR; TCRdb has only the in-frame clones, and not every one. The profile shows over a million clones, 75% to 85% of them singletons. The sequenced sample consisted of memory CD4+ T cells from PBMCs. The receptors originated from a man between 18 and 35 years old in good health. Some clones in this sample may be carry-over from other donors' samples. The CDR3 runs from the conserved cysteine through the conserved F or W. A D gene is named only where the DNA matches it firmly. Not every row has a clone size; where given, it reads once, few, many or a size class.

12	TRBV27	.	TRBJ2-7	.	CASIRKSYEQYF	TGTGCCAGCATTAGGAAGTCCTACGAGCAGTACTTC
12	TRBV5-4	.	TRBJ2-2	.	CASSFSGGELFF	TGTGCCAGCAGCTTCTCGGGCGGGGAGCTGTTTTTT
18	TRBV7-2	TRBD2	TRBJ2-7	few	CASSLSNGLAGGSYEQYF	TGTGCCAGCAGCTTATCAAACGGACTAGCGGGAGGATCCTACGAGCAGTACTTC
13	TRBV7-2	.	TRBJ2-3	.	CASSLMGPDTQYF	TGTGCCAGCAGCTTGATGGGACCAGATACGCAGTATTTT
14	TRBV2	TRBD1	TRBJ2-5	.	CASTGNGQGETQYF	TGTGCCAGCACCGGGAACGGACAGGGAGAGACCCAGTACTTC
14	TRBV6-6	.	TRBJ1-2	.	CASSYEQGFSGYTF	TGTGCCAGCAGTTACGAGCAGGGATTCTCTGGCTACACCTTC
13	TRBV7-9	.	TRBJ1-2	few	CASSLDGGGRYTF	TGTGCCAGCAGCTTAGATGGTGGAGGCCGCTACACCTTC
14	TRBV6-1	TRBD1	TRBJ2-5	.	CASNLDRSQETQYF	TGTGCCAGCAACCTGGACAGGTCTCAAGAGACCCAGTACTTC
11	TRBV6-5	.	TRBJ1-1	.	CASSYQGLAFF	TGTGCCAGCAGTTACCAGGGCCTGGCTTTCTTT
14	TRBV18	TRBD1	TRBJ1-2	.	CASSPLQGGEGYTF	TGTGCCAGCTCACCGCTCCAGGGGGGAGAGGGCTACACCTTC
15	TRBV18	TRBD2	TRBJ2-1	.	CASSLSGRSNNEQFF	TGTGCCAGCTCACTCAGCGGGAGGTCTAACAATGAGCAGTTCTTC
15	TRBV28	.	TRBJ2-3	.	CASSFQRLAGDTQYF	TGTGCCAGCAGTTTTCAGCGGTTGGCGGGGGATACGCAGTATTTT
15	TRBV7-7	TRBD2	TRBJ2-5	.	CASSLNSGGQETQYF	TGTGCCAGCAGCCTAAATTCGGGAGGTCAAGAGACCCAGTACTTC
17	TRBV7-3	TRBD2	TRBJ2-2	.	CASSPTTGGSRTGELFF	TGTGCCAGCAGCCCAACCACGGGGGGAAGTCGAACCGGGGAGCTGTTTTTT
14	TRBV5-1	TRBD1	TRBJ2-5	.	CASSLRDRRETQYF	TGCGCCAGCAGCTTGAGGGACAGGCGAGAGACCCAGTACTTC
13	TRBV10-3	TRBD1	TRBJ2-7	once	CAIRTGATYEQYF	TGTGCCATCAGAACAGGGGCAACCTACGAGCAGTACTTC
15	TRBV18	TRBD1	TRBJ2-7	.	CASSHGQGEYGEQYF	TGTGCCAGCTCCCACGGACAGGGAGAATACGGCGAGCAGTACTTC
17	TRBV28	TRBD1	TRBJ2-3	.	CASSLRDRGASTDTQYF	TGTGCCAGCAGTTTAAGGGACAGGGGAGCTAGCACAGATACGCAGTATTTT
15	TRBV9	.	TRBJ1-5	.	CASRAGLQTNQPQHF	TGTGCCAGCAGGGCGGGACTACAGACCAATCAGCCCCAGCATTTT
17	TRBV6-1	.	TRBJ1-5	.	CASSAPGWARGYQPQHF	TGTGCCAGCAGTGCTCCTGGCTGGGCAAGGGGTTATCAGCCCCAGCATTTT
14	TRBV5-1	.	TRBJ2-3	.	CASSLVGSTDTQYF	TGCGCCAGCAGCTTGGTTGGGAGCACAGATACGCAGTATTTT
17	TRBV6-1	TRBD1	TRBJ1-2	few	CASSEGGQGAIGYGYTF	TGTGCCAGCAGTGAAGGGGGACAGGGGGCAATCGGCTATGGCTACACCTTC
17	TRBV10-1	.	TRBJ1-5	.	CASSESTRRQNNQPQHF	TGCGCCAGCAGTGAGTCGACTCGGAGACAGAACAATCAGCCCCAGCATTTT
20	TRBV27	TRBD2	TRBJ2-2	once	CASSLRSIVGASGGTGELFF	TGTGCCAGCAGTTTACGGAGCATAGTAGGGGCTAGCGGGGGAACCGGGGAGCTGTTTTTT
14	TRBV28	.	TRBJ2-5	.	CASNHGGRVETQYF	TGTGCCAGCAACCACGGGGGAAGGGTGGAGACCCAGTACTTC
15	TRBV5-1	.	TRBJ1-5	.	CASSLGDHSNQPQHF	TGCGCCAGCAGCTTGGGTGACCATAGCAATCAGCCCCAGCATTTT
17	TRBV21-1	.	TRBJ1-5	.	CASSNAREVLRNQPQHF	TGTGCCAGCAGCAACGCCAGGGAGGTTTTACGCAATCAGCCCCAGCATTTT
16	TRBV5-1	.	TRBJ1-2	.	CASSLGQRTGIGGYTF	TGCGCCAGCAGCTTGGGACAGCGGACGGGTATTGGTGGCTACACCTTC